This TCR beta chain was sequenced in a study of blood T cell repertoires in COVID-19. Study overall: Donors in the United States, Italy and Spain gave samples during acute or convalescent COVID-19.

Trimming left V 10 bases short and J 0 bases short, with 20 bases between. The CDR3 extends over 15 amino acids. Sequencing used immunoSEQ multiplex PCR; TCRdb keeps in-frame clones, though not all of them. The sample carries under 250,000 clones, about 83% recorded once. The receptor was isolated from a woman between 50 and 59 years old who had been exposed to COVID-19. The J gene is TRBJ2-7, the V gene TRBV5-3; possible D gene TRBD2, 7 bases. TRBV5-3 is sorted into the ORF group, with uncertain function. Sequencing was carried out using PBMCs or T cells enriched from blood (not recorded which). The CDR3 reads CAPQAGAPTSYEQYF. In DNA, the CDR3 is TGTGCCCCTCAGGCGGGGGCCCCTACCTCCTACGAGCAGTACTTC.